Listed below are T cell receptor beta chains from one sample, sequenced in a study of liver allograft versus peripheral blood T cells. TCRdb called the reads again in MiXCR, with one record for every CDR3 protein. Among 5,000 or so distinct CDR3 sequences listed, around 17% were seen once. The source is a human patient who had a liver transplant. Part of the T cells may come from the graft donor. The CDR3 runs from the conserved cysteine through the conserved F or W. Fields, in order: D gene, CDR3 length, clone size, V gene, CDR3 protein. The D gene is left open where the match is weak. Part of the rows lack a size; the others show once, few, many or a class for expanded clones.

d_call: TRBD1; cdr3_length: 17; clone_size: .; v_call: TRBV7-9; cdr3_aa: CASSAQRTGGHSYEQYF
d_call: .; cdr3_length: 14; clone_size: few; v_call: TRBV6-5; cdr3_aa: CASSYFAGRQPQHF
d_call: TRBD1; cdr3_length: 15; clone_size: few; v_call: TRBV11-3; cdr3_aa: CASSARTGGHTEAFF
d_call: TRBD2; cdr3_length: 15; clone_size: few; v_call: TRBV5-6; cdr3_aa: CASSYGTRDTGELFF
d_call: .; cdr3_length: 13; clone_size: .; v_call: TRBV27; cdr3_aa: CASSLTGDEKLFF
d_call: TRBD1; cdr3_length: 17; clone_size: .; v_call: TRBV7-9; cdr3_aa: CASSLGTGGTYNTEAFF
d_call: .; cdr3_length: 12; clone_size: .; v_call: TRBV19; cdr3_aa: CASIDMNTEAFF
d_call: .; cdr3_length: 12; clone_size: many; v_call: TRBV19; cdr3_aa: CASSIRGDEQFF
d_call: TRBD2; cdr3_length: 12; clone_size: few; v_call: TRBV19; cdr3_aa: CATGLADYEQYF
d_call: .; cdr3_length: 14; clone_size: .; v_call: TRBV27; cdr3_aa: CASSLLNPNTEAFF
d_call: TRBD1; cdr3_length: 16; clone_size: few; v_call: TRBV6-5; cdr3_aa: CASSWVPGQGHEKLFF
d_call: TRBD1; cdr3_length: 13; clone_size: .; v_call: TRBV7-9; cdr3_aa: CASSHGTAYGYTF
d_call: .; cdr3_length: 13; clone_size: many; v_call: TRBV27; cdr3_aa: CASTTGPANEQFF
d_call: TRBD2; cdr3_length: 14; clone_size: .; v_call: TRBV24-1; cdr3_aa: CATSTAGVADTQYF
d_call: TRBD1; cdr3_length: 16; clone_size: medium-sized; v_call: TRBV29-1; cdr3_aa: CSVEDGQGRSGNTIYF
d_call: .; cdr3_length: 15; clone_size: few; v_call: TRBV7-9; cdr3_aa: CASSFGGRSHYEQYF
d_call: .; cdr3_length: 10; clone_size: many; v_call: TRBV29-1; cdr3_aa: CSVEQEPGFF
d_call: TRBD2; cdr3_length: 14; clone_size: medium-sized; v_call: TRBV13; cdr3_aa: CASSLSSGSYEQYF
d_call: .; cdr3_length: 14; clone_size: .; v_call: TRBV19; cdr3_aa: CASSVRSELEKLFF
d_call: .; cdr3_length: 14; clone_size: few; v_call: TRBV7-9; cdr3_aa: CASSLWTTSYEQYF
d_call: .; cdr3_length: 14; clone_size: .; v_call: TRBV5-4; cdr3_aa: CASSLVEDYYGYTF
d_call: .; cdr3_length: 14; clone_size: .; v_call: TRBV5-6; cdr3_aa: CASSLAGFDTEAFF
d_call: TRBD1; cdr3_length: 16; clone_size: few; v_call: TRBV28; cdr3_aa: CASSLVGTAPSYEQYF
d_call: .; cdr3_length: 15; clone_size: many; v_call: TRBV27; cdr3_aa: CASSWRGRANYGYTF
d_call: .; cdr3_length: 16; clone_size: medium-sized; v_call: TRBV15; cdr3_aa: CATSRDREGFNEKLFF
d_call: .; cdr3_length: 14; clone_size: once; v_call: TRBV12-3/TRBV12-4; cdr3_aa: CASSWSQYQETQYF
d_call: TRBD2; cdr3_length: 15; clone_size: .; v_call: TRBV7-9; cdr3_aa: CASSPTSGRTDTQYF
d_call: .; cdr3_length: 17; clone_size: few; v_call: TRBV28; cdr3_aa: CASSTIPGTLDTGELFF
d_call: TRBD1; cdr3_length: 15; clone_size: .; v_call: TRBV20-1; cdr3_aa: CSARDRGLPSYEQYF